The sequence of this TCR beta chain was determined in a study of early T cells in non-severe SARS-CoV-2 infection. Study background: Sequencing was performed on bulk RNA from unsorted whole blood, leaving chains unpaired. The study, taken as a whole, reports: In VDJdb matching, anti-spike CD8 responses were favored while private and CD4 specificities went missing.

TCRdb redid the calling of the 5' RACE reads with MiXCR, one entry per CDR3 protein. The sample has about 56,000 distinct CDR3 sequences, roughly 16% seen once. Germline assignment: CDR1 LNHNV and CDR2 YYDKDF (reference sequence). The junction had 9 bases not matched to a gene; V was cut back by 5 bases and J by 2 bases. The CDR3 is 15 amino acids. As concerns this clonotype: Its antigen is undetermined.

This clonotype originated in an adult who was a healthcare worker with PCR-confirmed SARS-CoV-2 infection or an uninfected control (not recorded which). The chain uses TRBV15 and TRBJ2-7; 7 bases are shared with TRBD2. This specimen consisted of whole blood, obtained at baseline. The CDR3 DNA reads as TGTGCCACCAGCCGACTCAGCGGGACCACCTACGAGCAGTACTTC. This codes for CATSRLSGTTYEQYF. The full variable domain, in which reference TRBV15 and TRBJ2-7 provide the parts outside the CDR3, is DAMVIQNPRYQVTQFGKPVTLSCSQTLNHNVMYWYQQKSSQAPKLLFHYYDKDFNNEADTPDNFQSRRPNTSFCFLDIRSPGLGDTAMYLCATSRLSGTTYEQYFGPGTRLTVT.